This T cell receptor beta chain was sequenced in a study of blood T cell repertoires in COVID-19. The study drew participants aged about 18 to 89 years from 20 to 30 US areas. Clinical history reported by participants formed the basis on which cohorts were assigned. This CDR3 region has 15 residues. Germline CDR1 reads MNHGY; CDR2 reads SAAAGT. With V trimmed by 1 base and J by 5 bases, 1 base remained unmatched. Per the original data handling: Estimation of nucleated cell counts relied on the amplification of reference gene primers. The repertoire was sequenced with immunoSEQ multiplex PCR; TCRdb's copy has only in-frame clones and lacks some. V and J calls and clone size follow that table, whereas D and trimming were derived from the DNA. The sample has fewer than 500,000 clones, roughly 88% seen once.

The receptor comes from a woman between 25 and 40 years old with acute COVID-19. The sample was PBMCs or T cells enriched from blood (not recorded which). V usage is TRBV6-8 and J usage is TRBJ1-4, with 10 positions matching TRBD1. CDR3 in DNA: TGTGCCAGCAGTTACTGGACAGGGGGGAATGAAAAACTGTTTTTT. Translated: CASSYWTGGNEKLFF.